Each of the 2 T cell receptor beta chains below was sequenced from the same sample in a study of vaccination and CD4 T cells after COVID-19. Sample treatment: roughly 10-day PBMC culture with coronavirus spike peptide pools or control peptides (ViraFEST assay). Oncomine TCR Beta short-read sequencing was applied to DNA from cultured CD4+ T cells. TCRdb called the PCR reads again in MiXCR, with one record for every CDR3 protein. The table records approximately 18,000 distinct CDR3 sequences, about 56% of them present only once. For these TCRs, the target antigens are not known. The sample comprised CD4+ T cells from blood, cultured in vitro. The receptors here all came from a human donor who had recovered from COVID-19.

The chain couples TRBV7-2 to TRBJ2-6; TRBD2 is a possible D gene (6 bases). The V gene lost 3 bases and the J gene lost 2 bases, with 11 bases spanning the gap. Germline CDR1 SGHTA, CDR2 FQGNSA. The length of the CDR3 is 16 residues. The CDR3 nucleotides are TGTGCCAGCAGCTTGAGGCGGGGCCCTGGGGCCAACGTCCTGACTTTC. Encoded protein: CASSLRRGPGANVLTF.

This clonotype was counted between two and nine times. V and J are TRBV7-9 and TRBJ1-2; D uncertain. The V end was cut by 1 base, the J end by 7 bases, with 13 bases between. The CDR3 has 14 amino acids. Germline CDR1 SEHNR, CDR2 FQNEAQ (reference sequence). CDR3 residues: CASSLVYERSGYTF. DNA for the CDR3: TGTGCCAGCAGCTTAGTGTATGAGCGTAGTGGCTACACCTTC.